This T cell receptor beta chain was captured by sequencing in a study of cytomegalovirus exposure and HLA in healthy donors. Trimming left V 5 bases short and J 5 bases short, with 13 bases between. This CDR3 region has 13 residues. The germline V gene encodes CDR1 MGHRA and CDR2 YSYEKL. Use of 60 Vbeta and 13 Jbeta primers characterized the PCR. Data came from immunoSEQ multiplex PCR; TCRdb stores just in-frame clones and leaves some out. The sample yields some 170,000 clones, 80% seen once. Study-wide findings and caveats: It was reported that the classifier diagnosed cytomegalovirus status with high specificity and sensitivity in both the original and validation cohorts.

Comments on this clone: Its antigen is unidentified.

The sequence came from a man between 18 and 35 years old in good health and CMV-seropositive. The sample was PBMCs. J is TRBJ2-7 and V is TRBV4-1, with a weak D call TRBD1 (5 bases). The CDR3 here is CASSSRGTDEQYF. In nucleotides, the CDR3 is TGCGCCAGCAGCTCTAGGGGTACCGACGAGCAGTACTTC.